A single T cell receptor beta chain is shown here with its context. As yet, its antigen is unknown. The V end was cut by 3 bases, the J end by 3 bases, with 9 bases between. CDR1 is LGHDT, CDR2 YNNKEL, per germline (reference sequence). This CDR3 is built from 14 residues. The data belong to a study of identical twins. Notes on the study in general: Conclusions were based on cross-sectional statistical analysis, without following the same donors. Invariant MAIT and iNKT cells are populations that could partly confound zero-insertion analyses. There were fewer insertions in abundant cord blood beta clonotypes, but memory repertoires showed no such pattern.

A universal primer binding site was introduced by template switching. The final cDNA contained unique molecular identifiers. TCRdb re-derived calls from the 5' RACE reads in MiXCR, one entry per CDR3 protein. The repertoire includes 400,000 to 600,000 distinct CDR3 sequences, under 25% of them detected once, and 0.48% sits in the top ten. This sample was also put to use in a study of yellow fever vaccine responses in identical twins.

The sequence derives from a young woman in good health. The chain couples TRBV3-1 to TRBJ1-5; no clear D gene. Sequenced material: CD4+ T cells sorted from blood. CDR3 sequence reads: CASSQNWDNQPQHF. DNA of the CDR3: TGTGCCAGCAGCCAGAATTGGGACAATCAGCCCCAGCATTTT.